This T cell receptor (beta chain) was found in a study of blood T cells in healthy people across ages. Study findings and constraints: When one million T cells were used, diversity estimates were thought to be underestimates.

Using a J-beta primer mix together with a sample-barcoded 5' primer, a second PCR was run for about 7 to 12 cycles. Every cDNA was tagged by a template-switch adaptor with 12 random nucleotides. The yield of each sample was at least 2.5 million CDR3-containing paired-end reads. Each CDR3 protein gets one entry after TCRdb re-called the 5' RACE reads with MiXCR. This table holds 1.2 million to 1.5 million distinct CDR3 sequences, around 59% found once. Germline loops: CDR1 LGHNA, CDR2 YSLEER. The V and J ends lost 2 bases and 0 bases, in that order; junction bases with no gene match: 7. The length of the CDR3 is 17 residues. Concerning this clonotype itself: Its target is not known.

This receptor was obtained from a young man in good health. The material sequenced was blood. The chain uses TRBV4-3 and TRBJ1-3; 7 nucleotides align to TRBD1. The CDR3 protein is CASSQYPRTGSGNTIYF. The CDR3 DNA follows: TGCGCCAGCAGCCAATACCCACGGACAGGCTCTGGAAACACCATATATTTT.